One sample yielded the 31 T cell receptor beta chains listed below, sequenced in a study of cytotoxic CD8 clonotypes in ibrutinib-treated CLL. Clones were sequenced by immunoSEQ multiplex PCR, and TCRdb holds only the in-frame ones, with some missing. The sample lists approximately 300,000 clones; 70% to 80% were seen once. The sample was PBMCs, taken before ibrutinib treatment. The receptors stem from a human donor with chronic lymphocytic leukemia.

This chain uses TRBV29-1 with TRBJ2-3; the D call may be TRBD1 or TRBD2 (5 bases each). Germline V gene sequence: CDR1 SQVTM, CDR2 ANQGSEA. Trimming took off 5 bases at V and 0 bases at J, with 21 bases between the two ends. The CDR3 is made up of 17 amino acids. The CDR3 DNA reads TGCAGCGTTCCTAGCCTCTGGGGGAGTGGGAGCACAGATACGCAGTATTTT. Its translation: CSVPSLWGSGSTDTQYF.

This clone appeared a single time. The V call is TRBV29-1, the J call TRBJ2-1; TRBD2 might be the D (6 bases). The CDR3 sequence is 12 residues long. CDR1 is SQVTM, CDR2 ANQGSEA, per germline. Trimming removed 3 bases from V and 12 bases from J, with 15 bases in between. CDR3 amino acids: CSVEVSGTGQFF. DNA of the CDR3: TGCAGCGTTGAGGTTAGCGGTACTGGGCAGTTCTTC.

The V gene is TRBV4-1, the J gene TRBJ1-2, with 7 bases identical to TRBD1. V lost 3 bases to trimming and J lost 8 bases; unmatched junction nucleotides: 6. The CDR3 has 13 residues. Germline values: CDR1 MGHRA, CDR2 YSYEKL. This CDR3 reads CASSQGTAGGYTF. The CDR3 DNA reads TGCGCCAGCAGCCAGGGGACAGCGGGCGGCTACACCTTC.

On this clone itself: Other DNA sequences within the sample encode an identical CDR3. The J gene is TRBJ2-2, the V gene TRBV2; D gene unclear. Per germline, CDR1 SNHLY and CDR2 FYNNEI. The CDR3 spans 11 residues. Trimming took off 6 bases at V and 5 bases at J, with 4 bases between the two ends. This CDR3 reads CASRGTGELFF. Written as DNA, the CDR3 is TGTGCCAGCAGGGGGACCGGGGAGCTGTTTTTT. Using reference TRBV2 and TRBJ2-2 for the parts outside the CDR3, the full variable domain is EPEVTQTPSHQVTQMGQEVILRCVPISNHLYFYWYRQILGQKVEFLVSFYNNEISEKSEIFDDQFSVERPDGSNFTLKIRSTKLEDSAMYFCASRGTGELFFGEGSRLTVL.

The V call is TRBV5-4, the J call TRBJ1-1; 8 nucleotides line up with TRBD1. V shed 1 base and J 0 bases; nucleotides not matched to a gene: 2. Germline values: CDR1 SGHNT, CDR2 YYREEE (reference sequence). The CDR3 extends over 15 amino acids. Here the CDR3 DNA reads TGTGCCAGCAGCTTGCAGGGGGCTTTGAACACTGAAGCTTTCTTT. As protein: CASSLQGALNTEAFF.

The DNA for the CDR3 is TGTGCCAGCAGTACCTCGTCCAGCGGGAACTACAATGAGCAGTTCTTC. Protein: CASSTSSSGNYNEQFF. The chain joins TRBV6-6 to TRBJ2-1; 7 bases are a match to TRBD2. Germline lookup yields CDR1 MNHNY and CDR2 SVGAGI (reference sequence). V was clipped by 5 bases and J by 3 bases; unmatched bases: 10. CDR3 length: 16 amino acids.

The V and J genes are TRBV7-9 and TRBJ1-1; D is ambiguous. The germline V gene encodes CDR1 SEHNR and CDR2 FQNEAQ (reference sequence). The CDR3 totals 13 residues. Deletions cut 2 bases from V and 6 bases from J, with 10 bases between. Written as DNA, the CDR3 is TGTGCCAGCAGCTTATCCCTACACGCTGAAGCTTTCTTT. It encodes CASSLSLHAEAFF.

The CDR3 DNA follows: TGTGCCAGCAGCCACCGCATTCCGGGGGGCGCCGGGGGAAACACCATATATTTT. Its translation: CASSHRIPGGAGGNTIYF. V is TRBV7-6 and J is TRBJ1-3; TRBD1 is a possible D gene (6 bases). The CDR3 contains 18 residues. Germline lookup yields CDR1 SGHVS and CDR2 FNYEAQ. V lost 5 bases to trimming and J lost 4 bases, with 24 bases between them.

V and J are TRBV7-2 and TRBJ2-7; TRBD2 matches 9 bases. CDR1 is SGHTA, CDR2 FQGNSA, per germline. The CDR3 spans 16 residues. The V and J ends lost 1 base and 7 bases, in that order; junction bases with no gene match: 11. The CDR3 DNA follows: TGTGCCAGCAGCTTAGAATCTCTAGCGGGAACGGGGGAGCAGTACTTC. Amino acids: CASSLESLAGTGEQYF.

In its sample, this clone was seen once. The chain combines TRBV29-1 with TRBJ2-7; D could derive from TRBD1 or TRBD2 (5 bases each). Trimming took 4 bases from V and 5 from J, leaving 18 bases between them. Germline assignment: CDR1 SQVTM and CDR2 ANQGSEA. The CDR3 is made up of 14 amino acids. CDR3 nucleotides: TGCAGCGTTGTGGGGGTGCCCCCAAGAGACGAGCAGTACTTC. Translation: CSVVGVPPRDEQYF.

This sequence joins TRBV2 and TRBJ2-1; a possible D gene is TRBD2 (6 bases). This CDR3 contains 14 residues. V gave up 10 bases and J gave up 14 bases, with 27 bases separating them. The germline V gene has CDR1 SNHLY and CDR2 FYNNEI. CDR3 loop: CATKRLGVVFWEFF. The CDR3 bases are TGTGCCACAAAACGACTAGGGGTGGTTTTCTGGGAGTTCTTC.

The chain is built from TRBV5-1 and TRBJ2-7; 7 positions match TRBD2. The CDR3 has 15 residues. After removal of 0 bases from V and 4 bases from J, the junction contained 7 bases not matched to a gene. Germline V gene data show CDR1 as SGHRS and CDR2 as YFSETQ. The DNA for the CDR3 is TGCGCCAGCAGCTTGGAATCTAGCGGAGCTTACGAGCAGTACTTC. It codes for CASSLESSGAYEQYF.

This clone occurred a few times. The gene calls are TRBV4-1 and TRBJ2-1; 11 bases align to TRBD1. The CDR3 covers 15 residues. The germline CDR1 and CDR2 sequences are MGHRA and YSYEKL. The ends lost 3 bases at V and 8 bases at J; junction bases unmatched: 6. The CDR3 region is CASSHRTGGWDEQFF. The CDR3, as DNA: TGCGCCAGCAGCCATAGGACAGGGGGCTGGGATGAGCAGTTCTTC.

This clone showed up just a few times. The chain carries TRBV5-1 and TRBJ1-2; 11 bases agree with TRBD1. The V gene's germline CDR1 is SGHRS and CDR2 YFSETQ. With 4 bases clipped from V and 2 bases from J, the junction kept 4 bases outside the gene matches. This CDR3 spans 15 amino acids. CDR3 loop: CASSKGQGANYGYTF. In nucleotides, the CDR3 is TGCGCCAGCAGCAAAGGACAGGGGGCCAACTATGGCTACACCTTC.

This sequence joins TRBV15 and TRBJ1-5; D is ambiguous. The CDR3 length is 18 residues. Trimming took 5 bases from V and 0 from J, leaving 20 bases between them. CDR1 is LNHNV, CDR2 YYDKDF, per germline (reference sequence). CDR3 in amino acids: CATSYSPIQQHSNQPQHF. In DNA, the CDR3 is TGTGCCACCAGCTACTCTCCGATACAGCAACATAGCAATCAGCCCCAGCATTTT. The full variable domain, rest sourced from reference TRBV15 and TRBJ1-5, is DAMVIQNPRYQVTQFGKPVTLSCSQTLNHNVMYWYQQKSSQAPKLLFHYYDKDFNNEADTPDNFQSRRPNTSFCFLDIRSPGLGDTAMYLCATSYSPIQQHSNQPQHFGDGTRLSIL.

The CDR3 nucleotides are TGCGCCAGCAGCCACCCAGGGGGCGGCACTGAAGCTTTCTTT. This translates into CASSHPGGGTEAFF. V gene TRBV5-1 combines with J gene TRBJ1-1; 8 bases are a match to TRBD1. The CDR3 has 14 residues. Germline trimming cut 4 bases from V and 4 bases from J; bases unmatched to any gene: 6. CDR1 SGHRS and CDR2 YFSETQ come from the germline V gene.

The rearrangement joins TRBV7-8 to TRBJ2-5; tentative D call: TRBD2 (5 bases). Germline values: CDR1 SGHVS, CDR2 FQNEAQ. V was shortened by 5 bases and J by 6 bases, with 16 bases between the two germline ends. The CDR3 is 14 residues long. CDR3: CASSLRPTGKTQYF. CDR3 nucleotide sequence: TGTGCCAGCAGCCTGCGGCCGACCGGGAAGACCCAGTACTTC.

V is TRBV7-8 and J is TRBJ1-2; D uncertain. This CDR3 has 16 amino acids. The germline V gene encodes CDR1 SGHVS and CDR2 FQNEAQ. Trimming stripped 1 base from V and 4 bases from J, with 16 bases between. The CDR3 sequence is CASSLGVRRATYGYTF. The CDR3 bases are TGTGCCAGCAGCTTAGGTGTTCGTCGGGCCACCTATGGCTACACCTTC.

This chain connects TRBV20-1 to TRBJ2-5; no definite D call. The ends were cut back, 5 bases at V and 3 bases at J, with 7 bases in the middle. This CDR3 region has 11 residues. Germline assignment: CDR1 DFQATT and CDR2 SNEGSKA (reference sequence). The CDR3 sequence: CSALGKETQYF. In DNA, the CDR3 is TGCAGTGCTTTAGGGAAAGAGACCCAGTACTTC.

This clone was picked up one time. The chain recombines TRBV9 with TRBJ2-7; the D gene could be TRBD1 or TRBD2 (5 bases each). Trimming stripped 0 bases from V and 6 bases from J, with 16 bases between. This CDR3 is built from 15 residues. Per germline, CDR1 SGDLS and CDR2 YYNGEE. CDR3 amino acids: CASSVDLARGGEQYF. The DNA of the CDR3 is TGTGCCAGCAGCGTAGATTTGGCGAGGGGTGGCGAGCAGTACTTC.

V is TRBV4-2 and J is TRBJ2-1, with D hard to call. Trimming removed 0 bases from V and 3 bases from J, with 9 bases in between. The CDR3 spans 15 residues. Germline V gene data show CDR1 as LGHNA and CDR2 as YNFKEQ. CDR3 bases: TGTGCCAGCAGCCAAGAATCGAAGAACTACAATGAGCAGTTCTTC. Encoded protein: CASSQESKNYNEQFF.

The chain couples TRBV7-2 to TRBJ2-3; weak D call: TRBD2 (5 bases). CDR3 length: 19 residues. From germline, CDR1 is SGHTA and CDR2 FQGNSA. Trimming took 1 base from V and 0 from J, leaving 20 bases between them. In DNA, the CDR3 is TGTGCCAGCAGCTTAGAACGCGGGTTAGTGGAGATAAGCACAGATACGCAGTATTTT. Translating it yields CASSLERGLVEISTDTQYF.

CDR3: CASNPWAGGDTGELFF. The CDR3 DNA is TGTGCCAGTAACCCCTGGGCGGGAGGGGACACCGGGGAGCTGTTTTTT. V usage is TRBV19 and J usage is TRBJ2-2; the match to TRBD2 covers 9 bases. This CDR3 has 16 amino acids. V gave up 7 bases and J gave up 3 bases; unmatched junction bases: 9. Germline CDR1 and CDR2: LNHDA and SQIVND (reference sequence).

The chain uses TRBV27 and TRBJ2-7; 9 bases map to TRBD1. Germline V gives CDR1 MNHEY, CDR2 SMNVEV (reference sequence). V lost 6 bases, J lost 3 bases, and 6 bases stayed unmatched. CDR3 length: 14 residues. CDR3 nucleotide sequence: TGTGCCAGCAGCACGAGACAGGGGGACTACGAGCAGTACTTC. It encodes CASSTRQGDYEQYF.

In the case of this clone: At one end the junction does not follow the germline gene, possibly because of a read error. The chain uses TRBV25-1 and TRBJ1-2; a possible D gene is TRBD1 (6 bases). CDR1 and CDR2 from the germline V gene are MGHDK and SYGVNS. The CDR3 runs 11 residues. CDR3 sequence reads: CASSEAGTRSF. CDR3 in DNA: TGTGCCAGCAGTGAAGCCGGGACAAGAAGCTTC.

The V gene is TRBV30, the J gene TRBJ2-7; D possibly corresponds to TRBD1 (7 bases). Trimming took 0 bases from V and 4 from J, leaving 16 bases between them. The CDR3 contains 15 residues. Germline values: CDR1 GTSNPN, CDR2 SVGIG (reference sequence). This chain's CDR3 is CAWSVLGGGGYEQYF. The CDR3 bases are TGTGCCTGGAGTGTACTAGGGGGCGGAGGGTACGAGCAGTACTTC.

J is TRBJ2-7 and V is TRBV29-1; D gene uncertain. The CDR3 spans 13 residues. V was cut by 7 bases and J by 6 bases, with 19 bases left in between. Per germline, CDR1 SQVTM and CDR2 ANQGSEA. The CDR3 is CSGGSGASAEQYF. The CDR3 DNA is TGCAGCGGGGGATCGGGCGCGAGTGCCGAGCAGTACTTC.

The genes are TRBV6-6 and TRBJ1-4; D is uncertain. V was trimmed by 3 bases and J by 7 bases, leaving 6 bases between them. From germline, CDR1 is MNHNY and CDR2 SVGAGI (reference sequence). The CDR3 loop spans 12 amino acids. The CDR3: CASSYSGEKLFF. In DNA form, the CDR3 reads TGTGCCAGCAGTTATTCCGGTGAAAAACTGTTTTTT.

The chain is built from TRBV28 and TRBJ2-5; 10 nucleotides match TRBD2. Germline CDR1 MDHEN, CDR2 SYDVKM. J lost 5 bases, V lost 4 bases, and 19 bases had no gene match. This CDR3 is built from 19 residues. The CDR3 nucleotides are TGTGCCAGCAGTTCCCACGTTTTGGAGCGGGAGGGCCGGGGGGAGACCCAGTACTTC. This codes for CASSSHVLEREGRGETQYF.

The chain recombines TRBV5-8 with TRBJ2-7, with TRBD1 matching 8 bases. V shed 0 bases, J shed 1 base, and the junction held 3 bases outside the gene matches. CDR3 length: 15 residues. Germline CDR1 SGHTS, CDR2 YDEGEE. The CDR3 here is CASSLARQGSYEQYF. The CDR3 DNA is TGTGCCAGCAGCTTGGCCCGACAGGGGTCCTACGAGCAGTACTTC.

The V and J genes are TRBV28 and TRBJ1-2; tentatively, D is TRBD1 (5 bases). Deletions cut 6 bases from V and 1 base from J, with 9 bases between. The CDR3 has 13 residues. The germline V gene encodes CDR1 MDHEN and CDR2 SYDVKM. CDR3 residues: CASRGEVNYGYTF. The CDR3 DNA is TGTGCCAGCAGGGGGGAAGTTAACTATGGCTACACCTTC.